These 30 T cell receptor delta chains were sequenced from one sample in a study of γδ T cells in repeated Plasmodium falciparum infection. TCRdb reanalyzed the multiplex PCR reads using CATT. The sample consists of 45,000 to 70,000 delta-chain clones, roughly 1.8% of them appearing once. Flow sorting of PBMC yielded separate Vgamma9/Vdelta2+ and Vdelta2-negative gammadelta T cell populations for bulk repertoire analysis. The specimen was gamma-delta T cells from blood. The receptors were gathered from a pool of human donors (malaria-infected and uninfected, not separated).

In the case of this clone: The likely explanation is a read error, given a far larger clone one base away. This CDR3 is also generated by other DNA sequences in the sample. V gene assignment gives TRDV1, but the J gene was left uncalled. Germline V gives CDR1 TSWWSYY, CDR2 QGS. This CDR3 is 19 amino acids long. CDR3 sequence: CALGVHVGGGGPGRDKLIF. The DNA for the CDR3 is TGTGCTCTTGGGGTCCATGTAGGGGGTGGGGGACCCGGCAGGGATAAACTTATCTTT.

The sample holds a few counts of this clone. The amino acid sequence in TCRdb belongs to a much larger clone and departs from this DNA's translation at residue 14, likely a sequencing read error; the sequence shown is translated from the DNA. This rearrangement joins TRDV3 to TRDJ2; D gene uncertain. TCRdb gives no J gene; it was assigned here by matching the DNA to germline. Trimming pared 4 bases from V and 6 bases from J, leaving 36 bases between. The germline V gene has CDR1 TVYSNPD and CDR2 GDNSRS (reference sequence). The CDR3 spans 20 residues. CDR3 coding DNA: TGTGCCTCCTATTCACCAACTGCTGGATTTATCAGAAGTCCGGCAGCACAACTCTTCTTT. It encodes CASYSPTAGFIRSPAAQLFF.

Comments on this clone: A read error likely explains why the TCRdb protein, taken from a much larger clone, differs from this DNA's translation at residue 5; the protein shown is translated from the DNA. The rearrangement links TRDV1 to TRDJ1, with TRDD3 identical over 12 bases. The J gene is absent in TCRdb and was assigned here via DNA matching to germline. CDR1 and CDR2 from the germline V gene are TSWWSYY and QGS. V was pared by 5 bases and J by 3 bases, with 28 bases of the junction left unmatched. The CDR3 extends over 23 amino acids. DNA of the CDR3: TGTGCTCTTGGGAAGCCCAATCTCTGGGGGATACGCCCGGGCTTAAGTAGGTCCGATAAACTCATCTTT. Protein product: CALGKPNLWGIRPGLSRSDKLIF.

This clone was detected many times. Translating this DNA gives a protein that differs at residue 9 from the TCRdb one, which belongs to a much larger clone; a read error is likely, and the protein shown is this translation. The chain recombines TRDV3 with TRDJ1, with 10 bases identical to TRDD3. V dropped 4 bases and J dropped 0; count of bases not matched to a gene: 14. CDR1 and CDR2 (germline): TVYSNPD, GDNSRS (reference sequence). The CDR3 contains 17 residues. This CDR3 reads CACNHWGISLYTDKLIF. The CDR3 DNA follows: TGTGCCTGTAACCACTGGGGGATCTCTTTGTACACCGATAAACTCATCTTT.

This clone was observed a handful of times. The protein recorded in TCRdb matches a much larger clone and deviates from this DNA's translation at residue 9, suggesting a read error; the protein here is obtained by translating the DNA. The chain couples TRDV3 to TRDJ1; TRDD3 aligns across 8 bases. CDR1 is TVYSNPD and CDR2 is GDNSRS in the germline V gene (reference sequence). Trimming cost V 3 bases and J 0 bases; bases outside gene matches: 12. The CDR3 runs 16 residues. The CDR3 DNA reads TGTGCCTTCGGTTCCCACTGGGGGGCGTACACCGATAAACTCATCTTT. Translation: CAFGSHWGAYTDKLIF.

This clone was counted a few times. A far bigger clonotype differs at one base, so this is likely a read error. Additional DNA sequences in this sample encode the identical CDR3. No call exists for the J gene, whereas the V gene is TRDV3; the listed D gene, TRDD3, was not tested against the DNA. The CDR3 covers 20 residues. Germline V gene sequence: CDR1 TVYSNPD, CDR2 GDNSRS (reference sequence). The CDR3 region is CASTYPSPFWGTMYTDKLIF. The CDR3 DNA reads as TGTGCCTCTACCTATCCGAGCCCCTTCTGGGGGACAATGTACACCGATAAGCTCATCTTT.

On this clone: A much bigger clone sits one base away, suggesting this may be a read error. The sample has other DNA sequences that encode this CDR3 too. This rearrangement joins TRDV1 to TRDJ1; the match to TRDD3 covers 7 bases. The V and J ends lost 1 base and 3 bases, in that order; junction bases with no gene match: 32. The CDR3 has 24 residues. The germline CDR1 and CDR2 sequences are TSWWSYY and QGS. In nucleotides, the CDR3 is TGTGCTCTTGGGGAACGTAGTCTACGCGATCGTCGAGTGAGGGGGGATCATCGTCCCGATAAACTCATCTTT. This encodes CALGERSLRDRRVRGDHRPDKLIF.

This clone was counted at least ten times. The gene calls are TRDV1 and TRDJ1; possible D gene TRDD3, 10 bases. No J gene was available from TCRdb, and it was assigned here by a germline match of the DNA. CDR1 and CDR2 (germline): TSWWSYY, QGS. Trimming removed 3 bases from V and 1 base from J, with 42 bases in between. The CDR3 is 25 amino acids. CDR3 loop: CALGEPKPGLPTHPLYWGITDKLIF. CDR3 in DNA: TGTGCTCTTGGGGAGCCGAAGCCGGGCCTTCCTACGCATCCCTTGTACTGGGGGATCACCGATAAACTCATCTTT.

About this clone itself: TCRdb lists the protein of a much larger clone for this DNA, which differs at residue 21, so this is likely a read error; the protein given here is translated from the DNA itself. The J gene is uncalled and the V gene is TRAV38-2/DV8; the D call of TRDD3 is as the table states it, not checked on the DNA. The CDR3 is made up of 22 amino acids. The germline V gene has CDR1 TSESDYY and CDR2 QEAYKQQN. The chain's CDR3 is CAYRSRISYPYWGLKWTDKLTF. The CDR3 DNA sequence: TGTGCTTATAGGAGCCGAATTTCCTACCCGTACTGGGGCCTTAAATGGACCGATAAACTCACCTTT.

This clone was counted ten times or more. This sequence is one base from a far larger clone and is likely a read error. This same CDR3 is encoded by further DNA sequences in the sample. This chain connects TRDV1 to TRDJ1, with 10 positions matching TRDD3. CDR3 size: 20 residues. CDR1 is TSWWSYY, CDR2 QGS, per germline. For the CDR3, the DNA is TGTGCTCTTGGGGAACTAGTCTTCTGGAACTACTGGGGGATCCCCGATAAGCTCATCTTT. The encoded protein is CALGELVFWNYWGIPDKLIF.

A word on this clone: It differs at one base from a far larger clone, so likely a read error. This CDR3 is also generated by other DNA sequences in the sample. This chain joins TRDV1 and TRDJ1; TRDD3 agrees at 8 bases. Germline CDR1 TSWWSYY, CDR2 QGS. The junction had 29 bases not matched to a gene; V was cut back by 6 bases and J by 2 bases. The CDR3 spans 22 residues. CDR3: CALGNSTSPPAGGIRRTDKLIF. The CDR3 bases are TGTGCTCTTGGAAACTCCACTTCCCCGCCCGCCGGGGGGATAAGGAGGACCGATAAACTCATCTTT.

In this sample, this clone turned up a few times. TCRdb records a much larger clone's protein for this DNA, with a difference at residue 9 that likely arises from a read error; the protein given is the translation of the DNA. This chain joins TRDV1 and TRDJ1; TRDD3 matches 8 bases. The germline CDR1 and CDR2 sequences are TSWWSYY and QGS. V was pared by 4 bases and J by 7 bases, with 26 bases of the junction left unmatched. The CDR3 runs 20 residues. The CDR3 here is CALGAPFSCLHWGATVKLIF. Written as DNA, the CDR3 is TGTGCTCTTGGGGCTCCATTTTCCTGCTTACACTGGGGGGCCACTGTTAAACTCATCTTT.

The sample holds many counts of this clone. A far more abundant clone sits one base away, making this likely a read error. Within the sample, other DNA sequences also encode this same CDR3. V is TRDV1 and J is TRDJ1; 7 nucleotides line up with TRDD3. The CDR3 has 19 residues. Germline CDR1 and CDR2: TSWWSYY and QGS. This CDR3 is CALGEPSSLGVHHTDKLIF. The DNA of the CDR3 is TGTGCTCTTGGGGAGCCTAGTAGTCTGGGGGTCCACCACACCGACAAACTCATCTTT.

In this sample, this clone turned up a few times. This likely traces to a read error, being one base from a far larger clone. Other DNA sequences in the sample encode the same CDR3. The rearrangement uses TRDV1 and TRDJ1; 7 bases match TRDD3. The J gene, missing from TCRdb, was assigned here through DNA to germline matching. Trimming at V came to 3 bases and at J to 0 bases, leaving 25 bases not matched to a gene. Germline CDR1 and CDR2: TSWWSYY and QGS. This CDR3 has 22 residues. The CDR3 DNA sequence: TGTGCTCTTGGGGATGTCCGGGTTAGTTTCGCCGGTTACTGGGGATACACCGATAAACTCATCTTT. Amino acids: CALGDVRVSFAGYWGYTDKLIF.

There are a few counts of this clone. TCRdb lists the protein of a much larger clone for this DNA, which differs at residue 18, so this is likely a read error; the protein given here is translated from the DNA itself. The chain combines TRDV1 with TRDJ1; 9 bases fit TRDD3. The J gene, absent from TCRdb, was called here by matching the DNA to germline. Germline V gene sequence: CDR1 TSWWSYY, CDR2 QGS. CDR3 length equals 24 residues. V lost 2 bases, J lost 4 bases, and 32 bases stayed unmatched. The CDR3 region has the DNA TGTGCTCTTGGGGAAGTCCTCAAGAAAGTACACTGGGGGACACGATTGTTTGACATCGATAAACTCATCTTT. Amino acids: CALGEVLKKVHWGTRLFDIDKLIF.

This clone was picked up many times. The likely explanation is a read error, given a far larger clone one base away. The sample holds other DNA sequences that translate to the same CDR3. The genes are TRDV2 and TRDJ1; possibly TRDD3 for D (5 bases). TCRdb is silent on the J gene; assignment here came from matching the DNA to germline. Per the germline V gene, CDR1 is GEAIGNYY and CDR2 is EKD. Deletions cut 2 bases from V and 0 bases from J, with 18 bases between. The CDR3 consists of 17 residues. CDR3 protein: CACDNRLLGFNTDKLIF. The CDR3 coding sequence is TGTGCCTGTGACAACCGCCTATTGGGGTTTAACACCGATAAACTCATCTTT.

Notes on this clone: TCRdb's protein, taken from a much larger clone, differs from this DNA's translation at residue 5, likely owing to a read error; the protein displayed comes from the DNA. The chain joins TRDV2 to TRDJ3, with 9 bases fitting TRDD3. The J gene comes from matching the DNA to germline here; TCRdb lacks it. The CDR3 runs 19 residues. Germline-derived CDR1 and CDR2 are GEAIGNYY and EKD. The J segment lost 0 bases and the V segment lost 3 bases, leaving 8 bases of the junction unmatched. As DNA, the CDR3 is TGTGCCTGTGACGCCGCGGACTGGGGGAGCTCCTGGGACACCCGACAGATGTTTTTC. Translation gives CACDAADWGSSWDTRQMFF.

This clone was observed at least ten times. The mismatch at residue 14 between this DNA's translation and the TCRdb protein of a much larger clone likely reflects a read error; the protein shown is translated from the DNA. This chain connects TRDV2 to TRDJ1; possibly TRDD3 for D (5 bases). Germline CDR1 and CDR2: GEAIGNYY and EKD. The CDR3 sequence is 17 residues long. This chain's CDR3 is CACDRVPGVGSPDQLIF. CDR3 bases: TGTGCCTGTGACCGGGTTCCCGGGGTGGGGTCCCCCGATCAACTCATCTTT.

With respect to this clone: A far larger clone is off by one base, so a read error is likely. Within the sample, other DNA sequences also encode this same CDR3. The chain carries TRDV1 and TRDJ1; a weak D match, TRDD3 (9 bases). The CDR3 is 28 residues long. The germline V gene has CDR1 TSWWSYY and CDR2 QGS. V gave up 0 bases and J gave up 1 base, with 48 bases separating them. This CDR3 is CALGELGGRVFFRASYELGDFRTDKLIF. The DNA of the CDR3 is TGTGCTCTTGGGGAACTAGGGGGGCGGGTCTTCTTTCGGGCTTCCTACGAGCTGGGGGATTTTCGCACCGATAAACTCATCTTT.

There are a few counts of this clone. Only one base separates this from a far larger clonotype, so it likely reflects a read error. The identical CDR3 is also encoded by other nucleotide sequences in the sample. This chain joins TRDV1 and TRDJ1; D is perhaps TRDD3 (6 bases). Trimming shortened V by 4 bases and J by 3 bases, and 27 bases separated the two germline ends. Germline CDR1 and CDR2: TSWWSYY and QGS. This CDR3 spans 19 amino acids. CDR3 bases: TGTGCTCTTGGGGGGCTAGACCCAGGCTGCTGGGGAGGGCCCGATAAACTCATCTTT. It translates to CALGGLDPGCWGGPDKLIF.

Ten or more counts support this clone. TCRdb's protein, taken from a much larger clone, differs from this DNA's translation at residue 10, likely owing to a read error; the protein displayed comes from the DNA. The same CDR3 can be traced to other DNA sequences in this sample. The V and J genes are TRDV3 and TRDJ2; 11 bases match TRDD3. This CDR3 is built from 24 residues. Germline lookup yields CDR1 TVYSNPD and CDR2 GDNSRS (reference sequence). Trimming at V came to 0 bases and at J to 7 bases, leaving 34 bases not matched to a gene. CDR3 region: CAFRFYRNYGGIYWGIVVRAQLFF. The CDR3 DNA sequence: TGTGCCTTTAGATTCTACCGGAACTACGGGGGAATTTACTGGGGGATAGTGGTTAGAGCACAACTCTTCTTT.

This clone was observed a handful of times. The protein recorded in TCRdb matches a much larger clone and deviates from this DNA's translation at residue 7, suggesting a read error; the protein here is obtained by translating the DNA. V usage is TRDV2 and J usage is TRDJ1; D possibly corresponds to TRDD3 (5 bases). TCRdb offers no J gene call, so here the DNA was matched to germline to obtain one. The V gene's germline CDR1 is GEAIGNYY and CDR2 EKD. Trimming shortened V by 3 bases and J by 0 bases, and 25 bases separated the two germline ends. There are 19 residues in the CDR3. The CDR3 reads CACDSVPGGSASYTDKLIF. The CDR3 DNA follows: TGTGCCTGTGACTCCGTACCGGGGGGTTCCGCCTCGTACACCGATAAACTCATCTTT.

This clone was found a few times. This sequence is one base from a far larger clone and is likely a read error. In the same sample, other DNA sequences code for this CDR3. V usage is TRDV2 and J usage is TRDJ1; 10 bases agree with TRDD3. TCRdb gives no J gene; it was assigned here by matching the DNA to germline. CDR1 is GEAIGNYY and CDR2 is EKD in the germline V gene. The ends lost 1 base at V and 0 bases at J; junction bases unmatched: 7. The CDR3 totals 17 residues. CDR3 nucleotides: TGTGCCTGTGACACTGTCCCTACTGGGGGATACACCGATAAACTCATCTTT. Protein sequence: CACDTVPTGGYTDKLIF.

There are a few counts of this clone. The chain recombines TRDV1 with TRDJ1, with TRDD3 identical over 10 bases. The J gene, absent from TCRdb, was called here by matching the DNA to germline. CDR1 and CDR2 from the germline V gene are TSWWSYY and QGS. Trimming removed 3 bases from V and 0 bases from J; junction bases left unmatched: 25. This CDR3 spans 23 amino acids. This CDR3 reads CALGETTFLRYWGMHDYTDKLIF. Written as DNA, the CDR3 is TGTGCTCTTGGGGAGACAACTTTCCTACGGTACTGGGGGATGCATGACTACACCGATAAACTCATCTTT.

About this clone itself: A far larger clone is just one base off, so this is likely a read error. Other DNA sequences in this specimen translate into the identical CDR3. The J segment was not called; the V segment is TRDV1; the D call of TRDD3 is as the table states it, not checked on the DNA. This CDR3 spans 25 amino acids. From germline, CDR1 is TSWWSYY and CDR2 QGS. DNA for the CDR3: TGTGCTCTTGGGGAAGGGGACTTCCTACGTGACCCCTGGGGGAAGTCGACCCGAGGCACCGATAAACTCATCTTC. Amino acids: CALGEGDFLRDPWGKSTRGTDKLIF.

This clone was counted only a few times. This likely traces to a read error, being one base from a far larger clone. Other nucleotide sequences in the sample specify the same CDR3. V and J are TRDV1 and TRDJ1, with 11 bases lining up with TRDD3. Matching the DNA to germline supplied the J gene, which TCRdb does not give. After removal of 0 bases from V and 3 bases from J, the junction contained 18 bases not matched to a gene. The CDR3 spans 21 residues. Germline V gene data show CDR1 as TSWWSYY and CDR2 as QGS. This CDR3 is CALGELHPTPDGGYDPDKLIF. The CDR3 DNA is TGTGCTCTTGGGGAACTCCACCCTACCCCAGATGGGGGATACGACCCCGATAAACTCATCTTT.

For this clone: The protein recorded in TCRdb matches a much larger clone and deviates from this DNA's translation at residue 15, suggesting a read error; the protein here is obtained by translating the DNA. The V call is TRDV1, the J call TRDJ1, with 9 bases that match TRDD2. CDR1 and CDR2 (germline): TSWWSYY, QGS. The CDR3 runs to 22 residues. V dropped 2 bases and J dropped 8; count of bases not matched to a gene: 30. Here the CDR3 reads CALGEDLPTGGLYWRIQKKLIF. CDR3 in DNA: TGTGCTCTTGGGGAAGACCTTCCTACGGGGGGCCTGTACTGGAGGATACAGAAAAAACTCATCTTT.

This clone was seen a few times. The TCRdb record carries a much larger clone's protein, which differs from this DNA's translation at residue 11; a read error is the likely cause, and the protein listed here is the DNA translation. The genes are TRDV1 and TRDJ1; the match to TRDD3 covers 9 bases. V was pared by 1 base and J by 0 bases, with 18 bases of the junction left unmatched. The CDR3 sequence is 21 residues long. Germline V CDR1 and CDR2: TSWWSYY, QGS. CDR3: CALGERNRFHPAGGYTDKLIF. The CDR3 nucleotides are TGTGCTCTTGGGGAACGCAATAGGTTCCATCCGGCTGGGGGATACACCGATAAACTCATCTTT.

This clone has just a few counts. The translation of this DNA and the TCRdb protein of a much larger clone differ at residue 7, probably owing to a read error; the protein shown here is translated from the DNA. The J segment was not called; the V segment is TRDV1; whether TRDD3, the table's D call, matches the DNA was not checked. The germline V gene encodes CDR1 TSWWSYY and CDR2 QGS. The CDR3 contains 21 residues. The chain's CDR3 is CALGERCFNTIRDTRVVNLIF. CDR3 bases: TGTGCTCTTGGGGAAAGGTGTTTTAATACTATAAGGGATACGAGAGTGGTGAATCTCATCTTT.

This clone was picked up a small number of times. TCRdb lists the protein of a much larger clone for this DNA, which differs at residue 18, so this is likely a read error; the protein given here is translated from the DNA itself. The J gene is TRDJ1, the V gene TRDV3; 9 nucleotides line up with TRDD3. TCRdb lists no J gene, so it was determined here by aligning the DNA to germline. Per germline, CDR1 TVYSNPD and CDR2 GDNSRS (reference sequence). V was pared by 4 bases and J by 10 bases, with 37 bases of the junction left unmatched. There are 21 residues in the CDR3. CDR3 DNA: TGTGCCTCTTCTGGGGGTCCTAAAACCTACTGGGGGAGGATCCCGGAACATAGACTCATCTTT. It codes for CASSGGPKTYWGRIPEHRLIF.